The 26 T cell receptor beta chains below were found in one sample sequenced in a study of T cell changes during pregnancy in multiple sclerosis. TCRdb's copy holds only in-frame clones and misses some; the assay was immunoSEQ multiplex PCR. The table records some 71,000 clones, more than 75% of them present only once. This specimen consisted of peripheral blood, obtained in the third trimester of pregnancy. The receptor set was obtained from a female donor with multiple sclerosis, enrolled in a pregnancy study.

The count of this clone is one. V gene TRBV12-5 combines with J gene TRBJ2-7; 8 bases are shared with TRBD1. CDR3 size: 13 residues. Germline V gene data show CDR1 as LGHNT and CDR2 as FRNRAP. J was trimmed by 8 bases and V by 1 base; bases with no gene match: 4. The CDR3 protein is CASGLDRQGKQYF. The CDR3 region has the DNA TGTGCTAGTGGTTTGGACCGACAGGGGAAGCAGTACTTC. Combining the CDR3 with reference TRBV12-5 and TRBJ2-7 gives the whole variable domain DARVTQTPRHKVTEMGQEVTMRCQPILGHNTVFWYRQTMMQGLELLAYFRNRAPLDDSGMPKDRFSAEMPDATLATLKIQPSEPRDSAVYFCASGLDRQGKQYFGPGTRLTVT.

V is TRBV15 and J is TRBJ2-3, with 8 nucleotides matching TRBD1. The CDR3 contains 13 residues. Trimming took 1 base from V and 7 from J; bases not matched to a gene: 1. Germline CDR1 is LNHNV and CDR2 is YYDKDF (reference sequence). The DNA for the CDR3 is TGTGCCACCAGCAGAGGACAGGGGAATACGCAGTATTTT. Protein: CATSRGQGNTQYF.

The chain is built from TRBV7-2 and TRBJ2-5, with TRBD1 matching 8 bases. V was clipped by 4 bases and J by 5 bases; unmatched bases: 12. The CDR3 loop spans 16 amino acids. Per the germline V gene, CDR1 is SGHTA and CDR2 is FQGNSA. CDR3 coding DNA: TGTGCCAGCAGCTACCAGGGGGCTAGAGGGGCGGAGACCCAGTACTTC. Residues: CASSYQGARGAETQYF.

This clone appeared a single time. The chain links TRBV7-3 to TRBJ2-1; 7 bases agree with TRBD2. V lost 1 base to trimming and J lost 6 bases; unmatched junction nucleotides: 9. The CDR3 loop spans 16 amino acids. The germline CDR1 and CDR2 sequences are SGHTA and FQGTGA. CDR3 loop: CASSLITASGVNEQFF. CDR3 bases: TGTGCCAGCAGCTTAATTACGGCCAGCGGGGTCAATGAGCAGTTCTTC.

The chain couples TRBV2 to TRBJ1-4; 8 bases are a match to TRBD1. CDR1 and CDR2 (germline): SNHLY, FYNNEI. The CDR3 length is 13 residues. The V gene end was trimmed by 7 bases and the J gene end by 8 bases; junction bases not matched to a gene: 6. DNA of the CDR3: TGTGCCAGCACAGGGGGCGTTCGGGAAAAACTGTTTTTT. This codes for CASTGGVREKLFF.

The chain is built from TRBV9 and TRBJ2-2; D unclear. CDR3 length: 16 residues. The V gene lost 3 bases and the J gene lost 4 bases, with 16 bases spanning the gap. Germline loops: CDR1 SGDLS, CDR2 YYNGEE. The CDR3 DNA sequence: TGTGCCAGCAGCGGGTACAGTGCATGGGTCACCGGGGAGCTGTTTTTT. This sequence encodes CASSGYSAWVTGELFF.

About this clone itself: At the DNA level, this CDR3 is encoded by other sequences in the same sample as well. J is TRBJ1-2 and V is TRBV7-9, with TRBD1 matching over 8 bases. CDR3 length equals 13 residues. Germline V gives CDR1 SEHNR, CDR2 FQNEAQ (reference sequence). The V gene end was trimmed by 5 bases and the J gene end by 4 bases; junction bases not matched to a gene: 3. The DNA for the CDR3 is TGTGCCAGCAGCCCTGGACAGGGCTATGGCTACACCTTC. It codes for CASSPGQGYGYTF. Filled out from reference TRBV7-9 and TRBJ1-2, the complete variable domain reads DTGVSQNPRHKITKRGQNVTFRCDPISEHNRLYWYRQTLGQGPEFLTYFQNEAQLEKSRLLSDRFSAERPKGSFSTLEIQRTEQGDSAMYLCASSPGQGYGYTFGSGTRLTVV.

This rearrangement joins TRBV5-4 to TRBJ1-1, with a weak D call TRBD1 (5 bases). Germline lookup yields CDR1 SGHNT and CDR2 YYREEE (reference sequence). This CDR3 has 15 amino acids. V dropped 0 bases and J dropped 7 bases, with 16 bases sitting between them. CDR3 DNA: TGTGCCAGCAGCTTGGGGGGCGCGGGAGCATATGAAGCTTTCTTT. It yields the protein CASSLGGAGAYEAFF.

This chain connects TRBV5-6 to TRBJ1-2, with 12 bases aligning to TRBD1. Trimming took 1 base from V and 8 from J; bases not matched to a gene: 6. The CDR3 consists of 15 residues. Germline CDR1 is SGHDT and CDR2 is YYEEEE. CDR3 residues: CASSLWGQGAVGYTF. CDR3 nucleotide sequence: TGTGCCAGCAGCTTGTGGGGACAGGGGGCTGTCGGCTACACCTTC.

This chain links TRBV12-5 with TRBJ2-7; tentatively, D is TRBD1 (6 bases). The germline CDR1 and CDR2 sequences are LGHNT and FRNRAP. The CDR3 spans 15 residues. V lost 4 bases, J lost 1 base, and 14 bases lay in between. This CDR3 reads CASGYRATSSYEQYF. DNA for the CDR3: TGTGCTAGTGGTTACAGGGCGACATCGTCCTACGAGCAGTACTTC.

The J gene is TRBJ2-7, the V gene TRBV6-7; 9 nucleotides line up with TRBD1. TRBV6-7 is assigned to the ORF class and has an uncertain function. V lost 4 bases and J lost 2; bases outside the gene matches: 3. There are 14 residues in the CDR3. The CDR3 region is CASSSTGGAYEQYF. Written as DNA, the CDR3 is TGTGCCAGCAGTTCGACAGGGGGGGCCTACGAGCAGTACTTC.

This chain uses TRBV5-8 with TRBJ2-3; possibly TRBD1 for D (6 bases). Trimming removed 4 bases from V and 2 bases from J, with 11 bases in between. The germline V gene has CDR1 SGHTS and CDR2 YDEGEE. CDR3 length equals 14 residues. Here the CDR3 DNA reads TGTGCCAGCAGCGGCACAGGGACCACAGATACGCAGTATTTT. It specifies CASSGTGTTDTQYF.

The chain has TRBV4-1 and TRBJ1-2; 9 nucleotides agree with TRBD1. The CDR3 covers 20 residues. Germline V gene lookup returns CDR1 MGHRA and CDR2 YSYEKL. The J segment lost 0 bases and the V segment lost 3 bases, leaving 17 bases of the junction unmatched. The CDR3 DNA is TGCGCCAGCAGCCACACTGATCTCCGGGACAGGGCCACTACTAACTATGGCTACACCTTC. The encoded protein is CASSHTDLRDRATTNYGYTF.

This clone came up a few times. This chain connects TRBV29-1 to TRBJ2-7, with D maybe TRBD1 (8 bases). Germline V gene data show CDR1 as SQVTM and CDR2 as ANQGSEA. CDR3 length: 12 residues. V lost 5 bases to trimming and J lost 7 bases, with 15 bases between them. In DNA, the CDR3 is TGCAGCGTTTCGGACAGGGAGGGTGAGCAGTACTTC. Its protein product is CSVSDREGEQYF.

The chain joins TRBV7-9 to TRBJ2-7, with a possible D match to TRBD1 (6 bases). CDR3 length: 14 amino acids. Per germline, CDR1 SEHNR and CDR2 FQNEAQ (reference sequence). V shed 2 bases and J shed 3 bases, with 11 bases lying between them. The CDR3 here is CASSLFGQNYEQYF. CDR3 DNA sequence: TGTGCCAGCAGCTTATTCGGACAGAACTACGAGCAGTACTTC.

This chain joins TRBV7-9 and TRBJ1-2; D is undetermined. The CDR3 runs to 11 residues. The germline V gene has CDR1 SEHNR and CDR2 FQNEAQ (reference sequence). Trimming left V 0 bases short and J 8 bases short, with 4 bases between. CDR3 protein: CASSLAGGYTF. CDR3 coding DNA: TGTGCCAGCAGCTTAGCCGGGGGCTACACCTTC. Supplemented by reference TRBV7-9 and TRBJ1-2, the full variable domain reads DTGVSQNPRHKITKRGQNVTFRCDPISEHNRLYWYRQTLGQGPEFLTYFQNEAQLEKSRLLSDRFSAERPKGSFSTLEIQRTEQGDSAMYLCASSLAGGYTFGSGTRLTVV.

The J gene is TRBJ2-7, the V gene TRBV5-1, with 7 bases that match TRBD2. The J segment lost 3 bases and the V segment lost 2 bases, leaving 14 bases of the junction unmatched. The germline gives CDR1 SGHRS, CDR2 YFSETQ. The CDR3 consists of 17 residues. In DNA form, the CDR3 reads TGCGCCAGCAGCTTAGACCTCGGGGCGGGGGTCCTCTACGAGCAGTACTTC. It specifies CASSLDLGAGVLYEQYF.

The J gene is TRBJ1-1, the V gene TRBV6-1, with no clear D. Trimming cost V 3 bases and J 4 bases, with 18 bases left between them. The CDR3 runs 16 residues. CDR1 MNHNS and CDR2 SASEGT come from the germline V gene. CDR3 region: CASSEVLFGESTEAFF. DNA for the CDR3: TGTGCCAGCAGTGAGGTCCTTTTCGGGGAAAGCACTGAAGCTTTCTTT.

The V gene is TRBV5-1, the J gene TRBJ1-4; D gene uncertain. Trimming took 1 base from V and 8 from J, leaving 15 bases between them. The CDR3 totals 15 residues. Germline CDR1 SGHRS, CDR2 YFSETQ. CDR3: CASSLLGTSGEKLFF. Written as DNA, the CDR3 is TGCGCCAGCAGCTTGCTCGGTACGTCAGGCGAAAAACTGTTTTTT.

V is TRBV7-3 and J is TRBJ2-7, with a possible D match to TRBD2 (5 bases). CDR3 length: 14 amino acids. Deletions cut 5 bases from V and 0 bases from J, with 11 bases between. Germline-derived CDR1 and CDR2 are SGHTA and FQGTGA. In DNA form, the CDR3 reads TGTGCCAGCAGCCGGACGGGGAGCTCCTACGAGCAGTACTTC. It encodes CASSRTGSSYEQYF.

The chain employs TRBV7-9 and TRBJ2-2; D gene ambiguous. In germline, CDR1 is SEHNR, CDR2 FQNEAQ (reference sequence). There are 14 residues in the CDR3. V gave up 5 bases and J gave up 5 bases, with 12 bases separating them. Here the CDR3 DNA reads TGTGCCAGCAGCCCGCACAGAATTACCGGGGAGCTGTTTTTT. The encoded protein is CASSPHRITGELFF.

DNA of the CDR3: TGCAGCGTTGAGGCTAACCGGGTGTATGGCTACACCTTC. As protein: CSVEANRVYGYTF. This chain links TRBV29-1 with TRBJ1-2; no firm D call. Between the trimmed V and J ends, which lost 3 bases and 5 bases, there was a span of 13 bases. The germline CDR1 and CDR2 sequences are SQVTM and ANQGSEA. This CDR3 has 13 residues.

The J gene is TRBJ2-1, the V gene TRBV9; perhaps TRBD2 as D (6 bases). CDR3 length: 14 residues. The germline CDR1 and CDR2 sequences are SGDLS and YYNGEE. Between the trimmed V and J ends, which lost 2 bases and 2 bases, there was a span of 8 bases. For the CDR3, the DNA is TGTGCCAGCAGCGTGGCGGGGACCTACAATGAGCAGTTCTTC. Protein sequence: CASSVAGTYNEQFF.

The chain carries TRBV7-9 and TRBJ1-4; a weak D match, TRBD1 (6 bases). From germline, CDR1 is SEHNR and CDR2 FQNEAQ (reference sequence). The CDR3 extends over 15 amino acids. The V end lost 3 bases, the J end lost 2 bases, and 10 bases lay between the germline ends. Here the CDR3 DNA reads TGTGCCAGCAGCTTTGGGGGCGATACTAATGAAAAACTGTTTTTT. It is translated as CASSFGGDTNEKLFF.

CDR3 loop: CASSEGTGVEKLFF. DNA for the CDR3: TGTGCCAGCAGTGAGGGGACAGGGGTTGAAAAACTGTTTTTT. The chain carries TRBV6-1 and TRBJ1-4, with 10 nucleotides matching TRBD1. Per the germline V gene, CDR1 is MNHNS and CDR2 is SASEGT. This CDR3 is built from 14 residues. The V segment lost 3 bases and the J segment 7 bases; nucleotides outside the gene matches: 2.

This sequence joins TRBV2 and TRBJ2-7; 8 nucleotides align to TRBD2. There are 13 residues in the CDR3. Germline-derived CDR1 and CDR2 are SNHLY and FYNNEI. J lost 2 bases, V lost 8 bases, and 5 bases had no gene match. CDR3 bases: TGTGCCAGCGTACGACTAGCGCCCTACGAGCAGTACTTC. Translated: CASVRLAPYEQYF.